The present T cell receptor beta chain was sequenced within a study of T cells in Graves' hyperthyroidism and ophthalmopathy. The V end lost 3 bases, the J end lost 4 bases, and 16 bases lay between the germline ends. Germline V lookup: CDR1 ENHRY, CDR2 SYGVKD. The CDR3 contains 16 residues. Turning to this clonotype: What it recognizes is unknown.

TCR beta CDR3 regions were amplified from RNA transcripts. When the TCR CDR3 underwent first-round RT-PCR, the HTBI primer set was used. Each CDR3 protein is one row after TCRdb ran MiXCR on the multiplex PCR reads. The sample lists some 560,000 distinct CDR3 sequences; about 15% were seen once. Overall study findings and caveats: Stable hyperthyroidism was separated from ophthalmopathy by a model based on 13 V-J features.

The specimen was blood. This TCR derives from a woman between 40 and 55 years old with Graves' hyperthyroidism. This chain uses TRBV10-3 with TRBJ2-1, with D maybe TRBD1 (5 bases). The CDR3 region is CAISEDSTLSYNEQFF. DNA for the CDR3: TGTGCCATCAGTGAAGACAGTACTTTATCATACAATGAGCAGTTCTTC.